The rows below give T cell receptor beta chains drawn from one sample of a study of cytomegalovirus exposure and HLA in healthy donors. Sequenced by immunoSEQ multiplex PCR; TCRdb stores in-frame clones only, minus some. Of roughly 150,000 clones listed, approximately 9% are singletons. The sample taken for sequencing was PBMCs. These receptors all stem from a male donor in good health and CMV-seronegative. The CDR3 runs from the conserved cysteine through the conserved F or W. The order of the fields is V gene, J gene, D gene, clone size, CDR3 protein, CDR3 DNA. A D gene is named only where the DNA matches it firmly. Not all rows give a size; the values are once, few, many and, for expanded clones, a class.

TRBV14,TRBJ1-4,-,few,CASSQQNAEKLFF,TGTGCCAGCAGCCAGCAGAACGCCGAAAAACTGTTTTTT
TRBV5-1,TRBJ2-7,TRBD2,few,CASSFSGTSGYEQYF,TGCGCCAGCAGCTTCTCCGGGACTAGCGGATACGAGCAGTACTTC
TRBV7-9,TRBJ2-1,TRBD2,few,CASSPTGGRVGEQFF,TGTGCCAGCAGCCCAACTGGTGGGAGGGTAGGTGAGCAGTTCTTC
TRBV7-9,TRBJ1-4,TRBD1,-,CASSFSGQGTNEKLFF,TGTGCCAGCAGCTTTTCCGGACAGGGGACTAATGAAAAACTGTTTTTT
TRBV10-2,TRBJ1-2,TRBD1,few,CASSGDRGLYGYTF,TGCGCCAGCAGTGGGGACAGGGGGCTTTATGGCTACACCTTC
TRBV5-4,TRBJ2-5,TRBD1,-,CASSPRTGQETQYF,TGTGCCAGCAGCCCTAGGACAGGGCAAGAGACCCAGTACTTC
TRBV10-3,TRBJ1-4,TRBD1,-,CATRQGGTNEKLFF,TGTGCCACGAGACAGGGTGGAACTAATGAAAAACTGTTTTTT
TRBV11-3,TRBJ2-2,TRBD2,few,CASSPGRLAEASGELFF,TGTGCCAGCAGCCCCGGTCGACTAGCGGAGGCCTCCGGGGAGCTGTTTTTT
TRBV9,TRBJ2-5,-,-,CASSNLAGPGGTQYF,TGTGCCAGCAGCAACTTAGCGGGGCCAGGGGGGACCCAGTACTTC
TRBV29-1,TRBJ1-1,TRBD1,few,CSAGRDRTNTEAFF,TGCAGCGCCGGGCGGGACAGGACGAACACTGAAGCTTTCTTT